This T cell receptor (beta chain) emerged from a study of CD8+ T cells in alopecia areata. Isolated RNA was reverse transcribed into cDNA used as the sequencing template. TCRdb's copy holds only in-frame clones and misses some; the assay was immunoSEQ multiplex PCR. Among approximately 30,000 clones listed, roughly 60% were seen once. V was pared by 1 base and J by 4 bases, with 6 bases of the junction left unmatched. The CDR3 loop spans 16 amino acids. Germline V lookup: CDR1 LNHNV, CDR2 YYDKDF (reference sequence). This receptor was identified in a human donor with alopecia areata. J is TRBJ2-3 and V is TRBV15; 9 nucleotides align to TRBD1. Material: NKG2D-high CD8+ T cells sorted from blood. The CDR3: CATSRGDREYADTQYF. The CDR3 coding sequence is TGTGCCACCAGCAGAGGGGACAGGGAATATGCAGATACGCAGTATTTT.